This is a list of T cell receptor beta chains from one sample in a study of blood T cell repertoires in COVID-19. TCRdb's table, derived via immunoSEQ multiplex PCR, lists solely in-frame clones and lacks some. Seen here are 25,000 to 35,000 clones, around 83% observed once, and the top ten hold about 25%. The material sequenced was peripheral blood. The receptor set was obtained from a man between 70 and 80 years old with active COVID-19. CDR3s include the opening cysteine and the closing phenylalanine or tryptophan. The D gene is left open where the match is weak. Size values are once, few and many counts, or a class for expanded clones, and some rows have none.

v_call	clone_size	d_call	j_call	cdr3_aa	cdr3_nt
TRBV7-9	once	.	TRBJ2-1	CASSHLGGIGEQFF	TGTGCCAGCAGCCATCTCGGCGGGATCGGTGAGCAGTTCTTC
TRBV28	.	.	TRBJ1-1	CASTWGGGTEAFF	TGTGCCAGCACCTGGGGCGGTGGCACTGAAGCTTTCTTT
TRBV10-1	.	TRBD2	TRBJ2-1	CASSEGPGTSGAYNEQFF	TGCGCCAGCAGTGAGGGCCCCGGGACTAGCGGAGCCTACAATGAGCAGTTCTTC
TRBV3-1/TRBV3-2	.	.	TRBJ1-2	CASSQSFGGYGYTF	TGTGCCAGCAGCCAATCCTTCGGCGGCTATGGCTACACCTTC
TRBV29-1	.	TRBD2	TRBJ2-1	CSVVDQRELYNEQFF	TGCAGCGTTGTCGATCAGCGGGAGCTTTACAATGAGCAGTTCTTC
TRBV5-1	.	TRBD1	TRBJ2-4	CASSFGTAENIQYF	TGCGCCAGCAGCTTCGGGACAGCGGAAAACATTCAGTACTTC
TRBV11-2	.	.	TRBJ2-5	CASSSVGSPGETQYF	TGTGCCAGCAGCTCGGTCGGGTCGCCTGGAGAGACCCAGTACTTC
TRBV29-1	.	TRBD1	TRBJ2-7	CSVGGQGYEQYF	TGCAGCGTTGGGGGACAGGGTTACGAGCAGTACTTC
TRBV5-1	.	TRBD1	TRBJ2-7	CASRQGTANRFDSYEQYF	TGCGCCAGCAGACAAGGGACAGCCAACAGATTTGACTCCTACGAGCAGTACTTC
TRBV5-4	once	TRBD1	TRBJ2-7	CASSLSRDRAYEQYF	TGTGCCAGCAGCTTGAGCAGGGACAGGGCCTACGAGCAGTACTTC
TRBV2	.	.	TRBJ1-2	CASTTSRVAVYGYTF	TGTGCCAGCACTACGAGCAGGGTAGCGGTCTATGGCTACACCTTC
TRBV2	.	.	TRBJ2-5	CASRVARAKTYQETQYF	TGTGCCAGCAGGGTGGCCAGGGCCAAGACGTACCAAGAGACCCAGTACTTC
TRBV5-1	.	.	TRBJ2-1	CASSLGSGPYNEQFF	TGCGCCAGCAGCTTGGGTAGCGGACCATACAATGAGCAGTTCTTC